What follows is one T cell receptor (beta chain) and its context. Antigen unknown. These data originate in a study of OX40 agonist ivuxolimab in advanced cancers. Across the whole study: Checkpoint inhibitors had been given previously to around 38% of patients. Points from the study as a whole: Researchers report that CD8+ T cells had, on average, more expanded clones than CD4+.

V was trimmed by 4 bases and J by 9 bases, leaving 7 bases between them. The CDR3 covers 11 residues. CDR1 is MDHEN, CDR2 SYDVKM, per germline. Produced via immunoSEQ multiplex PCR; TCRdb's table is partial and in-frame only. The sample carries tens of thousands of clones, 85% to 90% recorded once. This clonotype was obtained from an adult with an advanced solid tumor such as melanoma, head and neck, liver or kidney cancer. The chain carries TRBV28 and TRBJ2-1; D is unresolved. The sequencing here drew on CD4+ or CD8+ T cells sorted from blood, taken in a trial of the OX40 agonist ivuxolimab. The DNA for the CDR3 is TGTGCCAGCAGTTCCCGGATTGAGCAGTTCTTC. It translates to CASSSRIEQFF.